This passage covers 22 T cell receptor beta chains from one sample sequenced in a study of cytomegalovirus exposure and HLA in healthy donors. It was with 60 Vbeta and 13 Jbeta primers that the PCR ran. Only in-frame clones appear in the TCRdb table, and some are missing; sequencing was by immunoSEQ multiplex PCR. The sample holds 40,000 or so clones. What was sequenced was PBMCs. The origin of the receptors is a male donor in good health and CMV-seronegative.

This rearrangement joins TRBV29-1 to TRBJ2-1; the D gene is possibly TRBD2 (5 bases). Germline CDR1 reads SQVTM; CDR2 reads ANQGSEA. The CDR3 has 14 residues. V dropped 1 base and J dropped 1 base, with 8 bases sitting between them. CDR3 sequence: CSVEGLASYNEQFF. DNA of the CDR3: TGCAGCGTTGAAGGCCTAGCTTCCTACAATGAGCAGTTCTTC.

The chain recombines TRBV6-6 with TRBJ1-5, with TRBD1 matching 7 bases. The CDR3 extends over 15 amino acids. J lost 4 bases, V lost 3 bases, and 6 bases had no gene match. From germline, CDR1 is MNHNY and CDR2 SVGAGI (reference sequence). This CDR3 reads CASSYGTANNQPQHF. The DNA of the CDR3 is TGTGCCAGCAGTTATGGGACAGCTAATAATCAGCCCCAGCATTTT.

CDR3: CASSPDAGLAGGRQFF. The CDR3 nucleotides read TGTGCCAGCAGCCCAGACGCGGGGCTAGCGGGGGGACGACAGTTCTTC. The chain couples TRBV7-3 to TRBJ2-1; 11 nucleotides match TRBD2. J was trimmed by 13 bases and V by 5 bases; bases with no gene match: 16. The CDR3 extends over 16 amino acids. Per germline, CDR1 SGHTA and CDR2 FQGTGA.

The V call is TRBV4-1, the J call TRBJ2-6; weak D call: TRBD1 (6 bases). Germline V CDR1 and CDR2: MGHRA, YSYEKL. The CDR3 runs to 21 residues. V gave up 5 bases and J gave up 0 bases, with 26 bases separating them. DNA of the CDR3: TGCGCCAGCAGCAGAAGGAGCCTGGCACAGGGCTTTATCTCTGGGGCCAACGTCCTGACTTTC. Amino acids: CASSRRSLAQGFISGANVLTF.

The chain employs TRBV29-1 and TRBJ1-1, with D unclear. Trimming took 6 bases from V and 1 from J, leaving 9 bases between them. The germline gives CDR1 SQVTM, CDR2 ANQGSEA. The CDR3 has 12 residues. CDR3 bases: TGCAGCGTCAGTCCCACGAACACTGAAGCTTTCTTT. This sequence encodes CSVSPTNTEAFF.

The rearrangement joins TRBV20-1 to TRBJ1-1; unclear D gene. CDR1 and CDR2 (germline): DFQATT, SNEGSKA (reference sequence). V lost 6 bases, J lost 6 bases, and 8 bases lay in between. The CDR3 is 10 residues long. In DNA form, the CDR3 reads TGCAGTGCGCTCGGGTCTGAAGCTTTCTTT. It is translated as CSALGSEAFF.

V is TRBV28 and J is TRBJ1-1, with 10 bases fitting TRBD1. The CDR3 is 17 residues long. After removal of 0 bases from V and 4 bases from J, the junction contained 8 bases not matched to a gene. Looked up from germline, CDR1 is MDHEN and CDR2 is SYDVKM. Here the CDR3 reads CASSLWGDRGLGTEAFF. The CDR3 nucleotides are TGTGCCAGCAGTTTATGGGGGGACAGGGGATTGGGCACTGAAGCTTTCTTT.

This chain uses TRBV5-4 with TRBJ2-1, with 9 bases aligning to TRBD1. Trimming removed 4 bases from V and 9 bases from J; junction bases left unmatched: 5. Germline CDR1 and CDR2: SGHNT and YYREEE (reference sequence). This CDR3 region has 13 residues. The DNA of the CDR3 is TGTGCCAGCAGCAGGGGACAGGGTGGTGAGCAGTTCTTC. Translated: CASSRGQGGEQFF.

The gene calls are TRBV7-2 and TRBJ1-2; D not certain. This CDR3 is 14 amino acids long. Germline V gives CDR1 SGHTA, CDR2 FQGNSA. With 5 bases removed from V and 3 bases from J, the gap between germline ends came to 13 bases. In DNA form, the CDR3 reads TGTGCCAGCAGCCCCGAGGGCGGGTACTATGGCTACACCTTC. Amino acids: CASSPEGGYYGYTF. Full variable domain (remainder filled in from reference TRBV7-2 and TRBJ1-2): GAGVSQSPSNKVTEKGKDVELRCDPISGHTALYWYRQSLGQGLEFLIYFQGNSAPDKSGLPSDRFSAERTGGSVSTLTIQRTQQEDSAVYLCASSPEGGYYGYTFGSGTRLTVV.

The chain recombines TRBV13 with TRBJ2-3; D ambiguous. The germline V gene encodes CDR1 PRHDT and CDR2 FYEKMQ (reference sequence). V was shortened by 6 bases and J by 6 bases, with 13 bases between the two germline ends. The CDR3 is 13 residues long. The CDR3: CASSYTAPDTQYF. The CDR3, as DNA: TGTGCCAGCAGTTATACTGCACCCGATACGCAGTATTTT.

This chain links TRBV10-3 with TRBJ2-1; D may be TRBD1 (6 bases). Germline values: CDR1 ENHRY, CDR2 SYGVKD. V lost 4 bases, J lost 6 bases, and 10 bases lay in between. The CDR3 totals 13 residues. DNA for the CDR3: TGTGCCATCAGTGCCGTAGGGGGCAATGAGCAGTTCTTC. The encoded protein is CAISAVGGNEQFF.

This chain joins TRBV2 and TRBJ2-7; 8 bases are a match to TRBD1. With 2 bases clipped from V and 6 bases from J, the junction kept 6 bases outside the gene matches. The CDR3 covers 14 residues. Looked up from germline, CDR1 is SNHLY and CDR2 is FYNNEI. The CDR3 loop is CASSERTGLSEQYF. CDR3 nucleotide sequence: TGTGCCAGCAGTGAAAGGACAGGGTTGAGCGAGCAGTACTTC.

The rearrangement uses TRBV7-8 and TRBJ2-3, with 10 bases fitting TRBD1. The CDR3 spans 16 residues. Trimming cost V 1 base and J 4 bases; bases outside gene matches: 5. Germline CDR1 reads SGHVS; CDR2 reads FQNEAQ. The CDR3 region is CASSLGGTGVADTQYF. CDR3 coding DNA: TGTGCCAGCAGCTTAGGTGGGACAGGGGTTGCAGATACGCAGTATTTT. Full variable domain (missing parts from reference TRBV7-8 and TRBJ2-3): GAGVSQSPRYKVAKRGQDVALRCDPISGHVSLFWYQQALGQGPEFLTYFQNEAQLDKSGLPSDRFFAERPEGSVSTLKIQRTQQEDSAVYLCASSLGGTGVADTQYFGPGTRLTVL.

The chain is built from TRBV9 and TRBJ2-7; TRBD1 matches at 8 bases. The CDR3 extends over 15 amino acids. Unmatched junction bases numbered 6, after V lost 0 bases and J lost 4 bases. Germline V gene lookup returns CDR1 SGDLS and CDR2 YYNGEE. The CDR3 loop is CASSVAPTGEYEQYF. CDR3 nucleotide sequence: TGTGCCAGCAGCGTAGCCCCGACAGGGGAGTACGAGCAGTACTTC.

V and J are TRBV5-1 and TRBJ2-2, with 8 bases fitting TRBD1. J was trimmed by 2 bases and V by 0 bases; bases with no gene match: 0. The CDR3 spans 15 residues. Germline CDR1 reads SGHRS; CDR2 reads YFSETQ. The CDR3 sequence: CASSLAGGNTGELFF. Here the CDR3 DNA reads TGCGCCAGCAGCTTGGCAGGGGGCAACACCGGGGAGCTGTTTTTT.

J is TRBJ1-5 and V is TRBV7-8, with D uncertain. This CDR3 has 12 amino acids. Trimming stripped 2 bases from V and 5 bases from J, with 4 bases between. Germline values: CDR1 SGHVS, CDR2 FQNEAQ. The CDR3 sequence is CASSLIDQPQHF. The CDR3 DNA is TGTGCCAGCAGCTTAATAGATCAGCCCCAGCATTTT.

The chain has TRBV6-1 and TRBJ1-5; TRBD1 might be the D (6 bases). CDR3 length equals 15 residues. The V end was cut by 5 bases, the J end by 7 bases, with 18 bases between. Germline V CDR1 and CDR2: MNHNS, SASEGT. The CDR3 region is CASSQRDTGLQPQHF. The CDR3 DNA is TGTGCCAGCAGTCAGCGGGACACGGGATTACAGCCCCAGCATTTT.

The chain uses TRBV4-1 and TRBJ2-4; D ambiguous. Germline-derived CDR1 and CDR2 are MGHRA and YSYEKL. V was trimmed by 0 bases and J by 6 bases, leaving 9 bases between them. This CDR3 is 14 amino acids long. Here the CDR3 reads CASSQESRLNIQYF. Written as DNA, the CDR3 is TGCGCCAGCAGCCAAGAGTCGAGATTAAACATTCAGTACTTC.

This rearrangement joins TRBV7-9 to TRBJ1-6; TRBD1 matches at 7 bases. Unmatched junction bases numbered 11, after V lost 5 bases and J lost 7 bases. CDR1 is SEHNR and CDR2 is FQNEAQ in the germline V gene (reference sequence). The CDR3 consists of 16 residues. The CDR3 DNA is TGTGCCAGCAGCCCGGAGGGGGCTTGGAACAATTCACCCCTCCACTTT. Translated, it gives CASSPEGAWNNSPLHF.

This chain connects TRBV6-7 to TRBJ1-4; D gene ambiguous. TRBV6-7 is reported as an ORF; its role is uncertain. Trimming took 0 bases from V and 2 from J, leaving 25 bases between them. CDR3 size: 21 residues. This CDR3 reads CASSYSTANSRFKGTNEKLFF. The CDR3 nucleotides are TGTGCCAGCAGTTACTCGACGGCCAACAGTCGGTTTAAAGGTACTAATGAAAAACTGTTTTTT.

This chain uses TRBV7-3 with TRBJ2-7; 8 nucleotides line up with TRBD2. The germline V gene has CDR1 SGHTA and CDR2 FQGTGA. The CDR3 is 13 residues long. The trim removed 5 bases at V and 6 bases at J, leaving 6 bases unmatched. Here the CDR3 reads CASSGGLVGEQYF. CDR3 sequence (DNA): TGTGCCAGCAGCGGGGGACTAGTCGGCGAGCAGTACTTC.

The chain uses TRBV19 and TRBJ1-1; unclear D gene. This CDR3 is 13 amino acids long. Looked up from germline, CDR1 is LNHDA and CDR2 is SQIVND (reference sequence). Trimming pared 3 bases from V and 0 bases from J, leaving 5 bases between. The CDR3 protein is CASSIAVNTEAFF. The CDR3 DNA reads TGTGCCAGTAGTATTGCGGTGAACACTGAAGCTTTCTTT.